The 2 T cell receptor beta chains below all came from one sample that was sequenced in a study of blood T cells in healthy people across ages. Primers used in a second PCR of roughly 7 to 12 cycles were a sample-barcoded 5' primer and a J-beta primer mix. TCRdb redid the calling of the 5' RACE reads with MiXCR, one entry per CDR3 protein. The sample lists approximately 780,000 distinct CDR3 sequences; 20% to 30% were seen once. The same sample was also used in a study of T cells of mothers and their children.

The sample was blood. Every receptor here comes from a boy between 10 and 17 years old in good health.

The sample holds a few counts of this clonotype. The chain is built from TRBV27 and TRBJ1-2; TRBD1 agrees at 12 bases. The germline CDR1 and CDR2 sequences are MNHEY and SMNVEV (reference sequence). V trimming: 2 bases; J trimming: 3 bases; junction bases outside the gene matches: 13. The CDR3 is 19 residues long. CDR3 bases: TGTGCCAGCAGTTTAATTTCCTTGGGGACAGGGGGCGGGGACTATGGCTACACCTTC. It yields the protein CASSLISLGTGGGDYGYTF.

This chain uses TRBV20-1 with TRBJ2-5; D tentatively reads TRBD1 or TRBD2 (5 bases each). Germline CDR1 reads DFQATT; CDR2 reads SNEGSKA (reference sequence). The CDR3 consists of 10 residues. V lost 7 bases and J 5 bases, leaving 8 bases between the germline ends. CDR3 loop: CSGGVETQYF. CDR3 DNA: TGCAGTGGAGGGGTCGAGACCCAGTACTTC.